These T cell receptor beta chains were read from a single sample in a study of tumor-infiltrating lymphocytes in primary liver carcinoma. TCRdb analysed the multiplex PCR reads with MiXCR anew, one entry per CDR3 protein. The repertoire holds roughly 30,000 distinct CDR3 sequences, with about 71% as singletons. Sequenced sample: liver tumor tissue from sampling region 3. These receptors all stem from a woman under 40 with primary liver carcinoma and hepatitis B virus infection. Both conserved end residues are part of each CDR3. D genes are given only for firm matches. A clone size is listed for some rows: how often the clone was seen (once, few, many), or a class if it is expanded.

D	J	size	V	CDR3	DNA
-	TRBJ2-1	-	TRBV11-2	CASSPDSRFREQFF	TGTGCCAGCAGTCCCGACTCGAGGTTTAGGGAGCAATTCTTC
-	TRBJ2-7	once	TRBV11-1	CASNLGCLRVQHF	TGTGCCAGCAACTTAGGATGCCTCCGCGTGCAGCACTTC
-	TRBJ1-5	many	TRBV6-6	CARRPGVTDTQHF	TGTGCCAGGAGGCCCGGGGTCACAGATACGCAGCATTTT
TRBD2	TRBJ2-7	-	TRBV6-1	CARRSGGVLLEQYF	TGTGCCAGACGGAGTGGGGGGGTTCTTCTCGAGCAGTACTTC
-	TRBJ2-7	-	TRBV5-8	CASSFDGQPYDQYF	TGTGCCAGCAGCTTCGATGGACAGCCCTACGATCAGTACTTC
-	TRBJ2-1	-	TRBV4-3	CASSHTELVDDQFF	TGCGCCAGTAGCCACACAGAGTTGGTCGATGATCAGTTCTTC
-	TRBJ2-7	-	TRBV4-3	CASSHVALSNEQYF	TGCGCCAGCAGCCACGTTGCCCTTTCCAACGAACAGTACTTC
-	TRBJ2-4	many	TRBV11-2	CASSLAGPENIQYF	TGTGCCAGCAGCTTGGCGGGGCCGGAAAACATTCAGTACTTC
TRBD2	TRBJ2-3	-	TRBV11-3	CTSSLESGLAGTDTQYF	TGTACCAGCAGCTTGGAATCGGGACTAGCGGGCACAGATACGCAGTATTTT
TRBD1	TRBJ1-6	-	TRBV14	CARGQTGRNSPLHF	TGTGCCAGAGGCCAGACAGGGAGGAATTCACCCCTTCACTTT
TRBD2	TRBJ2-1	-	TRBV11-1	CASSSPKTSGSSLEHFF	TGTGCCAGTAGCTCCCCCAAGACTAGCGGGAGTTCTTTGGAGCATTTCTTC
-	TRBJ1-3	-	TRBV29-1	CSVAAYPGSTIYF	TGCAGCGTCGCCGCCTATCCTGGAAGCACCATATATTTT
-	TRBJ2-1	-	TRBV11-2	CAIREGGTTSYNEQSF	TGTGCCATCAGGGAGGGGGGGACAACCTCCTACAATGAGCAGTCCTTC
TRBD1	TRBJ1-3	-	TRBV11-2	CARSSPGQGGLASGNTIYF	TGTGCGAGAAGCTCACCGGGACAGGGGGGACTCGCCTCTGGAAACACCATATATTTC
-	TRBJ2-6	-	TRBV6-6	CARFLGHGRANILTF	TGTGCCAGGTTCCTCGGACATGGTAGGGCCAACATCCTGACTTTC
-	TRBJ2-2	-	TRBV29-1	CGVTGHSGGELVF	TGCGGCGTCACGGGGCACTCGGGCGGGGAGCTGGTTTTT
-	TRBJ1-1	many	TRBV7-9	CASSPGGGARAFF	TGTGCCAGCAGCCCCGGGGGGGGGGCTCGGGCTTTCTTT
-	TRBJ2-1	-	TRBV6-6	CASSMAEEQFF	TGTGCCAGCAGCATGGCGGAGGAGCAGTTCTTC
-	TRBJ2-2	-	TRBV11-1	CASSSVMAVVSGELFF	TGTGCCAGTAGCAGTGTTATGGCGGTAGTGTCCGGGGAGCTGTTTTTT
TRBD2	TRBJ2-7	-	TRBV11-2	CASNLTSGSYEQYF	TGTGCCAGCAACTTGACTAGCGGGAGTTACGAACAGTACTTC
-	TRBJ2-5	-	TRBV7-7	CASSWAKAETQYF	TGTGCTAGCAGCTGGGCGAAAGCAGAGACCCAGTACTTC
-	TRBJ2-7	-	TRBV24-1	CATSDLRDTHSYEKYF	TGTGCCACCAGTGACCTCCGGGACACCCATTCCTACGAGAAGTACTTC
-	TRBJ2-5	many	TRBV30	CAWSSLQETQYF	TGTGCCTGGAGCAGCCTCCAAGAGACCCAGTACTTC
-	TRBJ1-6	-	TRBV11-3	CANSPPEADDSPLHF	TGTGCCAACAGCCCTCCCGAGGCGGATGATTCACCCCTCCACTTT
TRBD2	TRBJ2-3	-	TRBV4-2	CASSLRTSVDTDTQYF	TGTGCCAGCAGCCTGAGGACTAGCGTGGACACAGATACGCAGTATTTT